These 30 T cell receptor beta chains were all obtained from the same sample, sequenced in a study of response to subunit inactivated influenza vaccine. TCRdb processed the RT-PCR reads anew with MiXCR; each CDR3 protein has one entry. The table lists about 620,000 distinct CDR3 sequences, about an eighth of them singletons. Sequencing was performed on PBMCs from blood, taken on the day of vaccination. The receptors derive from a man aged 50-60 years who received an inactivated influenza vaccine.

The gene calls are TRBV12-3 or TRBV12-4 and TRBJ2-7; 12 nucleotides align to TRBD2. V dropped 3 bases and J dropped 2; count of bases not matched to a gene: 11. This CDR3 has 18 amino acids. This CDR3 is CASSLGLAGGRGAYEQYF. CDR3 DNA: TGTGCCAGCAGTTTGGGCCTAGCGGGAGGGCGCGGCGCCTACGAGCAGTACTTC.

Only a few counts were recorded for this clonotype. The chain recombines TRBV7-9 with TRBJ2-5, with TRBD1 identical over 9 bases. This CDR3 comprises 15 residues. Germline CDR1 SEHNR, CDR2 FQNEAQ (reference sequence). The V and J ends lost 1 base and 2 bases, in that order; junction bases with no gene match: 2. This chain's CDR3 is CASSLVTGGQETQYF. In DNA, the CDR3 is TGTGCCAGCAGCTTAGTGACAGGGGGACAAGAGACCCAGTACTTC.

This clonotype occurred a few times. This chain connects TRBV7-9 to TRBJ1-1; 9 positions agree with TRBD1. From germline, CDR1 is SEHNR and CDR2 FQNEAQ (reference sequence). This CDR3 region has 14 residues. V was clipped by 5 bases and J by 5 bases; unmatched bases: 6. The CDR3 loop is CASSTLQGATEAFF. Here the CDR3 DNA reads TGTGCCAGCAGCACCCTACAGGGGGCGACTGAAGCTTTCTTT.

This clonotype was picked up a small number of times. This chain connects TRBV12-3 or TRBV12-4 to TRBJ1-2; D is perhaps TRBD1 (6 bases). The CDR3 runs to 16 residues. Trimming took 7 bases from V and 4 from J, leaving 22 bases between them. The chain's CDR3 is CASTPRGRQVRYGYTF. The CDR3 nucleotides are TGTGCCAGCACTCCCAGGGGTCGACAGGTCCGCTATGGCTACACCTTC.

The V and J genes are TRBV29-1 and TRBJ1-1; TRBD1 agrees at 8 bases. Unmatched junction bases numbered 7, after V lost 3 bases and J lost 1 base. Germline V gene data show CDR1 as SQVTM and CDR2 as ANQGSEA. This CDR3 spans 15 amino acids. This CDR3 is CSVDKGGQGNTEAFF. CDR3 DNA: TGCAGCGTTGATAAGGGTGGACAGGGGAACACTGAAGCTTTCTTT.

The sample holds many counts of this clonotype. V gene TRBV7-2 combines with J gene TRBJ2-1; 11 bases align to TRBD2. CDR1 is SGHTA and CDR2 is FQGNSA in the germline V gene. The V segment lost 5 bases and the J segment 9 bases; nucleotides outside the gene matches: 12. This CDR3 has 16 residues. The DNA for the CDR3 is TGTGCCAGCAGCGGAACTAGCGGGGGTCCGTTGGGTGAGCAGTTCTTC. This encodes CASSGTSGGPLGEQFF.

The chain employs TRBV5-6 and TRBJ2-1; the D gene is possibly TRBD2 (6 bases). CDR3 length: 12 residues. CDR1 SGHDT and CDR2 YYEEEE come from the germline V gene. V was cut by 0 bases and J by 10 bases, with 8 bases left in between. The CDR3 sequence is CASSLGDLEQFF. The CDR3 DNA reads TGTGCCAGCAGCTTGGGGGACTTAGAGCAGTTCTTC.

This clonotype has more than one count but fewer than ten. The chain recombines TRBV5-6 with TRBJ2-3, with 13 bases that match TRBD2. J lost 2 bases, V lost 1 base, and 1 base had no gene match. The CDR3 has 16 amino acids. Per germline, CDR1 SGHDT and CDR2 YYEEEE. For the CDR3, the DNA is TGTGCCAGCAGCTTGACTAGCGGGAGGGACACAGATACGCAGTATTTT. Encoded protein: CASSLTSGRDTDTQYF.

This clonotype was seen many times. The chain couples TRBV20-1 to TRBJ2-1; D remains ambiguous. CDR3 size: 13 residues. V lost 0 bases to trimming and J lost 10 bases, with 13 bases between them. The germline CDR1 and CDR2 sequences are DFQATT and SNEGSKA (reference sequence). The CDR3 DNA sequence: TGCAGTGCTAGAGATCCGACCCACCCCGAGCAGTTCTTC. This sequence encodes CSARDPTHPEQFF.

This clonotype was seen more than once but under ten times. The V call is TRBV10-2, the J call TRBJ2-1, with D perhaps TRBD1 (6 bases). Germline V gives CDR1 WSHSY, CDR2 SAAADI. Trimming cost V 6 bases and J 12 bases, with 18 bases left between them. This CDR3 spans 13 amino acids. CDR3 bases: TGCGCCAGCAGCCTGGGACAACTTGGGGTGCAGTTCTTC. This codes for CASSLGQLGVQFF.

This clonotype was seen a few times. V and J are TRBV7-9 and TRBJ2-5, with 7 bases fitting TRBD2. From germline, CDR1 is SEHNR and CDR2 FQNEAQ (reference sequence). The junction had 7 bases not matched to a gene; V was cut back by 0 bases and J by 3 bases. CDR3 length: 16 amino acids. CDR3 region: CASSLAGAGVKETQYF. The CDR3 coding sequence is TGTGCCAGCAGCTTAGCTGGGGCGGGGGTTAAAGAGACCCAGTACTTC.

The chain has TRBV7-8 and TRBJ2-5; TRBD2 matches 7 bases. The germline V gene has CDR1 SGHVS and CDR2 FQNEAQ. V gave up 5 bases and J gave up 5 bases; unmatched junction bases: 11. The CDR3 covers 15 residues. CDR3 sequence (DNA): TGTGCCAGCAGCCCCAGGAGAGGGCGGGGGGAGACCCAGTACTTC. Its protein product is CASSPRRGRGETQYF.

CDR3 region: CASRLNRDEQFF. The CDR3, as DNA: TGTGCCAGTAGACTAAATAGGGATGAGCAGTTCTTC. This chain links TRBV19 with TRBJ2-1; D gene ambiguous. Trimming left V 6 bases short and J 8 bases short, with 11 bases between. This CDR3 has 12 amino acids. Germline CDR1 and CDR2: LNHDA and SQIVND (reference sequence).

V gene TRBV15 combines with J gene TRBJ2-4, with TRBD2 matching over 10 bases. J gave up 0 bases and V 5 bases, and 16 bases lay outside the gene matches. CDR1 and CDR2 from the germline V gene are LNHNV and YYDKDF (reference sequence). This CDR3 has 20 amino acids. This CDR3 reads CATSAEDNSGGRLAKNIQYF. The DNA of the CDR3 is TGTGCCACCAGCGCCGAGGATAATAGCGGGGGGCGGCTAGCCAAAAACATTCAGTACTTC.

This clonotype was recorded at least ten times. J is TRBJ1-1 and V is TRBV5-1, with D unclear. This CDR3 has 15 residues. Trimming pared 6 bases from V and 1 base from J, leaving 16 bases between. Per germline, CDR1 SGHRS and CDR2 YFSETQ. The CDR3 DNA reads TGCGCCAGCAATCCTCTCGGGGTGGGGAACACTGAAGCTTTCTTT. This sequence encodes CASNPLGVGNTEAFF.

The chain couples TRBV12-3 or TRBV12-4 to TRBJ2-2, with a weak D call TRBD1 (6 bases). Trimming removed 6 bases from V and 7 bases from J, with 24 bases in between. The CDR3 sequence is 17 residues long. The CDR3 nucleotides read TGTGCCAGCAGGGATTATTCTGGGACACCCCGAGACGGGGAGCTGTTTTTT. Translated: CASRDYSGTPRDGELFF.

This clonotype was counted between two and nine times. The CDR3 loop reads CASTRPGGSSYNEQFF. The CDR3 nucleotides are TGTGCCAGCACTCGCCCCGGGGGTAGCTCCTACAATGAGCAGTTCTTC. V usage is TRBV6-2 or TRBV6-3 and J usage is TRBJ2-1; D is possibly TRBD2 (6 bases). V lost 7 bases and J 0 bases, leaving 16 bases between the germline ends. The V gene's germline CDR1 is MNHEY and CDR2 SVGEGT. The CDR3 totals 16 residues.

The table lists this clonotype with a few counts. This rearrangement joins TRBV7-2 to TRBJ2-1, with TRBD2 as a possible D gene (5 bases). CDR3 size: 17 residues. CDR1 is SGHTA, CDR2 FQGNSA, per germline. V lost 2 bases and J 0 bases, leaving 14 bases between the germline ends. The CDR3 spells CASSLSTFGGSYNEQFF. CDR3 DNA sequence: TGTGCCAGCAGCTTAAGCACCTTCGGAGGCTCCTACAATGAGCAGTTCTTC.

The chain recombines TRBV18 with TRBJ2-7, with D unresolved. The V gene's germline CDR1 is KGHSH and CDR2 LQKENI. CDR3 size: 14 residues. V was shortened by 2 bases and J by 5 bases, with 13 bases between the two germline ends. DNA for the CDR3: TGTGCCAGCTCACCAACTTCAGAGCGACACGAGCAGTACTTC. Translation: CASSPTSERHEQYF.

This clonotype was observed a few times. The chain uses TRBV12-3 or TRBV12-4 and TRBJ2-5, with 13 bases identical to TRBD2. The length of the CDR3 is 16 residues. Germline trimming cut 5 bases from V and 5 bases from J; bases unmatched to any gene: 8. CDR3: CASSTGLAGVRETQYF. The CDR3 nucleotides read TGTGCCAGCAGTACCGGACTAGCGGGAGTTCGGGAGACCCAGTACTTC.

The genes are TRBV11-2 and TRBJ2-1, with 14 bases matching TRBD2. The CDR3 is 18 amino acids. Germline CDR1 and CDR2: SGHAT and FQNNGV. V lost 1 base, J lost 3 bases, and 5 bases stayed unmatched. CDR3 in amino acids: CASSLGLAGGSYYNEQFF. As DNA, the CDR3 is TGTGCCAGCAGCTTAGGACTAGCGGGAGGGTCTTACTACAATGAGCAGTTCTTC. The full variable domain, with the rest looked up from reference TRBV11-2 and TRBJ2-1, is EAGVAQSPRYKIIEKRQSVAFWCNPISGHATLYWYQQILGQGPKLLIQFQNNGVVDDSQLPKDRFSAERLKGVDSTLKIQPAKLEDSAVYLCASSLGLAGGSYYNEQFFGPGTRLTVL.

This clonotype came up many times. The chain employs TRBV7-8 and TRBJ1-5; TRBD1 matches 10 bases. The CDR3 length is 16 residues. Trimming removed 5 bases from V and 7 bases from J; junction bases left unmatched: 11. The germline gives CDR1 SGHVS, CDR2 FQNEAQ. The CDR3 DNA is TGTGCCAGCAGCGGAGGGGACAGGGGTTTAGGACAGCCCCAGCATTTT. Residues: CASSGGDRGLGQPQHF.

The genes are TRBV12-3 or TRBV12-4 and TRBJ2-1; 10 nucleotides align to TRBD2. The junction had 5 bases not matched to a gene; V was cut back by 2 bases and J by 7 bases. There are 15 residues in the CDR3. CDR3: CASSLSGRAGNEQFF. CDR3 nucleotide sequence: TGTGCCAGCAGTTTAAGCGGGAGGGCCGGAAATGAGCAGTTCTTC.

This clonotype was picked up a small number of times. V is TRBV15 and J is TRBJ2-2; no clear D gene. V gave up 4 bases and J gave up 8 bases, with 8 bases separating them. CDR1 and CDR2 (germline): LNHNV, YYDKDF (reference sequence). The CDR3 loop spans 12 amino acids. CDR3 region: CATSTWRGELFF. CDR3 in DNA: TGTGCCACCAGCACCTGGCGGGGGGAGCTGTTTTTT.

This clonotype was seen more than once but under ten times. This chain joins TRBV7-8 and TRBJ1-2; D may be TRBD1 (6 bases). V lost 5 bases to trimming and J lost 7 bases, with 20 bases between them. CDR3 length: 15 residues. Looked up from germline, CDR1 is SGHVS and CDR2 is FQNEAQ. This CDR3 is CASSPRTDSESGYTF. DNA of the CDR3: TGTGCCAGCAGCCCCCGGACAGATTCTGAAAGTGGCTACACCTTC.

There are a few counts of this clonotype. Relative to the germline gene, one junction end is altered; a read error may explain this. The chain uses TRBV20-1 and TRBJ2-7, with D possibly matching TRBD1 (5 bases). Germline CDR1 reads DFQATT; CDR2 reads SNEGSKA (reference sequence). The CDR3 runs 16 residues. The chain's CDR3 is CSATSPQAGTGREQYF. CDR3 DNA: TGCAGCGCTACGAGTCCTCAGGCAGGCACAGGACGGGAGCAGTACTTC.

The chain employs TRBV4-3 and TRBJ2-3, with 7 bases matching TRBD1. V trimming: 2 bases; J trimming: 5 bases; junction bases outside the gene matches: 10. In germline, CDR1 is LGHNA, CDR2 YSLEER. This CDR3 has 16 residues. CDR3 region: CASSQNRGGGVDTQYF. CDR3 bases: TGCGCCAGCAGCCAAAATCGAGGGGGCGGCGTAGATACGCAGTATTTT.

This clonotype was observed a handful of times. The chain carries TRBV20-1 and TRBJ1-1, with D possibly matching TRBD1 (6 bases). The CDR3 spans 14 residues. From germline, CDR1 is DFQATT and CDR2 SNEGSKA (reference sequence). Between the trimmed V and J ends, which lost 1 base and 5 bases, there was a span of 14 bases. The CDR3 nucleotides read TGCAGTGCTAGAGTGAATCCCCAGGGGACTGAAGCTTTCTTT. Its protein is CSARVNPQGTEAFF.

This clonotype was counted at least ten times. This chain links TRBV6-5 with TRBJ1-2; tentatively, D is TRBD1 (6 bases). CDR3 length equals 14 residues. Germline V lookup: CDR1 MNHEY, CDR2 SVGAGI. Trimming stripped 2 bases from V and 2 bases from J, with 9 bases between. The chain's CDR3 is CASSYGTLNYGYTF. The CDR3 nucleotides read TGTGCCAGCAGTTACGGGACACTCAACTATGGCTACACCTTC.

The chain couples TRBV4-3 to TRBJ1-6; TRBD1 agrees at 7 bases. V shed 2 bases, J shed 5 bases, and the junction held 3 bases outside the gene matches. CDR3 size: 15 residues. The germline gives CDR1 LGHNA, CDR2 YSLEER. The CDR3 here is CASSQTGADNSPLHF. The CDR3 nucleotides read TGCGCCAGCAGCCAAACAGGGGCGGATAATTCACCCCTCCACTTT.